This T cell receptor (beta chain) originates from a study of metastatic and nonmetastatic thyroid tumors. Study summary: Repertoires from blood and tumor or nodule tissue of malignant and benign thyroid patients were compared. Study-wide results and limits: TCR beta diversity was reportedly significantly higher in malignant thyroid tumors than benign nodules, in blood and tumor.

Germline CDR1 and CDR2: SGHDT and YYEEEE. Losses at the gene ends were 4 bases for V and 2 bases for J; bases not matched to a gene: 6. There are 15 residues in the CDR3. In its sample, this clone was seen many times. Its antigen is not identified. Original data processing: In papillary thyroid cancer, a distant-metastasis classifier was built using CDR3 differences across clinicopathological groups. MiXCR re-clonotyped the PCR reads for TCRdb. Clone size and V and J calls follow TCRdb, not the original study. The repertoire holds about 69,000 clones, with 14% as singletons. All patients were treatment-naive before thyroid surgery.

The TCR originated in a male donor with papillary thyroid cancer or a benign thyroid nodule (not recorded which). Some clones in this sample may be carry-over from other donors' samples. Sequencing input: blood. This chain links TRBV5-6 with TRBJ2-1; TRBD1 matches at 7 bases. The CDR3 nucleotides read TGTGCCAGCAGCAACAGGGGTAGCGCCTACAATGAGCAGTTCTTC. Encoded protein: CASSNRGSAYNEQFF.